These T cell receptor beta chains were read from a single sample in a study of T-cell memory formation after mild COVID-19. TCRdb analysed the 5' RACE reads with MiXCR anew, one entry per CDR3 protein. The sample holds roughly 320,000 distinct CDR3 sequences, 25% to 30% seen once. Sequencing input: PBMCs or a T cell subset sorted from them (not recorded which). Receptor source: an adult woman who had mild COVID-19 (a few samples of this study predate the infection). Cell type and time point are not known. Both conserved end residues are part of each CDR3. The D gene is left open where the match is weak. Clone size is shown for a subset of rows, as once, few, many or a class of expanded clone.

D gene: .; CDR3 length: 15; J gene: TRBJ1-5; V gene: TRBV20-1; clone size: few; CDR3 DNA: TGCAGTGCTCCTGGACAGTGGGACCACAAACAGCCCCAGCATTTT; CDR3 protein: CSAPGQWDHKQPQHF
D gene: TRBD1; CDR3 length: 15; J gene: TRBJ1-1; V gene: TRBV11-2; clone size: once; CDR3 DNA: TGTGCCAGCAGCTTAAATACAGGGGTTCGCACTGAAGCTTTCTTT; CDR3 protein: CASSLNTGVRTEAFF
D gene: TRBD1; CDR3 length: 16; J gene: TRBJ1-5; V gene: TRBV5-5; clone size: few; CDR3 DNA: TGTGCCAGCAGCTACAGCCCACGTAGGGGGCACCAGCCCCAGCATTTT; CDR3 protein: CASSYSPRRGHQPQHF
D gene: TRBD1; CDR3 length: 15; J gene: TRBJ2-7; V gene: TRBV19; clone size: .; CDR3 DNA: TGTGCCAGTAGTATAGCCCTGGACAGGGACTACGAGCAGTACTTC; CDR3 protein: CASSIALDRDYEQYF
D gene: TRBD1; CDR3 length: 17; J gene: TRBJ2-2; V gene: TRBV6-6; clone size: .; CDR3 DNA: TGTGCCAGCGTTTGGGGATTACAGGGGCCTCTCACCGGGGAGCTGTTTTTT; CDR3 protein: CASVWGLQGPLTGELFF
D gene: TRBD1; CDR3 length: 15; J gene: TRBJ1-1; V gene: TRBV4-3; clone size: .; CDR3 DNA: TGCGCCAGCAGCCACGGACAGGGTCGTCCCCGGGAAGCTTTCTTT; CDR3 protein: CASSHGQGRPREAFF
D gene: TRBD2; CDR3 length: 14; J gene: TRBJ2-3; V gene: TRBV5-1; clone size: few; CDR3 DNA: TGCGCCAGCAGGCCGGGACTAGCAACAGATACGCAGTATTTT; CDR3 protein: CASRPGLATDTQYF
D gene: .; CDR3 length: 16; J gene: TRBJ2-1; V gene: TRBV6-5; clone size: few; CDR3 DNA: TGTGCCAGCAGTCCATACCCGGGACACACCTACAATGAGCAGTTCTTC; CDR3 protein: CASSPYPGHTYNEQFF
D gene: TRBD1; CDR3 length: 16; J gene: TRBJ2-5; V gene: TRBV7-9; clone size: .; CDR3 DNA: TGTGCCAGTGACCCAATAACCGGGACAGGGGATCGGACCCAGTACTTC; CDR3 protein: CASDPITGTGDRTQYF
D gene: .; CDR3 length: 15; J gene: TRBJ2-5; V gene: TRBV12-3/TRBV12-4; clone size: once; CDR3 DNA: TGTGCCAGCAGTCAAGGACCGGGCGGCTGGGAGACCCAGTACTTC; CDR3 protein: CASSQGPGGWETQYF
D gene: .; CDR3 length: 14; J gene: TRBJ1-2; V gene: TRBV19; clone size: few; CDR3 DNA: TGTGCCAGTAGTATAGTTTCCTGGAGGGGTAGCTACACCTTC; CDR3 protein: CASSIVSWRGSYTF
D gene: TRBD1; CDR3 length: 15; J gene: TRBJ2-1; V gene: TRBV5-8; clone size: many; CDR3 DNA: TGTGCCAGCAGCGACGCCCCCGGACAGGGATGGGAGCAGTTCTTC; CDR3 protein: CASSDAPGQGWEQFF
D gene: .; CDR3 length: 12; J gene: TRBJ2-2; V gene: TRBV6-2/TRBV6-3; clone size: .; CDR3 DNA: TGTGCCAGCAAATGGGGGACCGGGGAGCTGTTTTTT; CDR3 protein: CASKWGTGELFF
D gene: .; CDR3 length: 13; J gene: TRBJ2-3; V gene: TRBV12-3/TRBV12-4; clone size: few; CDR3 DNA: TGTGCCAGCAGGCGGACTAGCACAGATACGCAGTATTTT; CDR3 protein: CASRRTSTDTQYF
D gene: .; CDR3 length: 16; J gene: TRBJ1-1; V gene: TRBV3-1; clone size: many; CDR3 DNA: TGTGCCAGCAGCCAAGCGGGGTCGGGAGTGGACACTGAAGCTTTCTTT; CDR3 protein: CASSQAGSGVDTEAFF
D gene: TRBD1; CDR3 length: 16; J gene: TRBJ1-1; V gene: TRBV7-9; clone size: few; CDR3 DNA: TGTGCCAGCAGCCCCGGGACAGGGGGTTGGATTACTGAAGCTTTCTTT; CDR3 protein: CASSPGTGGWITEAFF
D gene: .; CDR3 length: 16; J gene: TRBJ1-2; V gene: TRBV7-3; clone size: .; CDR3 DNA: TGTGCCAGCAGCTTAACCGCTGGGGCAGCAAACTATGGCTACACCTTC; CDR3 protein: CASSLTAGAANYGYTF
D gene: .; CDR3 length: 15; J gene: TRBJ2-7; V gene: TRBV6-2/TRBV6-3; clone size: few; CDR3 DNA: TGTGCCAGCAGTTACCGTATTATTGGTTTCTACGAGCAGTACTTC; CDR3 protein: CASSYRIIGFYEQYF
D gene: TRBD1; CDR3 length: 15; J gene: TRBJ2-1; V gene: TRBV24-1; clone size: few; CDR3 DNA: TGTGCCACCAGTGACAGAGACAGGGGTTACAATGAGCAGTTCTTC; CDR3 protein: CATSDRDRGYNEQFF
D gene: .; CDR3 length: 14; J gene: TRBJ2-7; V gene: TRBV14; clone size: .; CDR3 DNA: TGTGCCAGCAGTTTCTTTGGGCAGGCCTACGAGCAGTACTTC; CDR3 protein: CASSFFGQAYEQYF
D gene: TRBD2; CDR3 length: 16; J gene: TRBJ2-3; V gene: TRBV9; clone size: few; CDR3 DNA: TGTGCCAGCAGCCTAAGGGCGGGGGGGCCGATGGATACGCAGTATTTT; CDR3 protein: CASSLRAGGPMDTQYF